The 8 T cell receptor beta chains in this list originate from one sample, sequenced in a study of radiotherapy plus CTLA-4 blockade in lung cancer. Clones were read by immunoSEQ multiplex PCR, and TCRdb kept only the in-frame ones, dropping some. This sample has tens of thousands of clones, with 84% found just once. The sequencing used peripheral blood, collected from a patient treated with radiotherapy plus ipilimumab. These receptors were collected from a human donor with non-small cell lung cancer whose response to radiotherapy plus ipilimumab could not be evaluated.

This chain joins TRBV27 and TRBJ2-2; a possible D gene is TRBD2 (6 bases). Germline lookup yields CDR1 MNHEY and CDR2 SMNVEV (reference sequence). The CDR3 sequence is 16 residues long. Trimming left V 6 bases short and J 1 base short, with 15 bases between. CDR3 loop: CASSQSRLENTGELFF. The CDR3 region has the DNA TGTGCCAGCAGCCAATCCCGACTAGAGAACACCGGGGAGCTGTTTTTT.

The chain's CDR3 is CASSFPTSGSRTLEETQYF. CDR3 bases: TGTGCCAGCAGCTTCCCCACTAGCGGGAGTAGAACATTAGAAGAGACCCAGTACTTC. The chain recombines TRBV7-8 with TRBJ2-5, with 11 bases lining up with TRBD2. The CDR3 consists of 19 residues. Trimming removed 3 bases from V and 3 bases from J; junction bases left unmatched: 15. Germline CDR1 is SGHVS and CDR2 is FQNEAQ. Filled out from reference TRBV7-8 and TRBJ2-5, the complete variable domain reads GAGVSQSPRYKVAKRGQDVALRCDPISGHVSLFWYQQALGQGPEFLTYFQNEAQLDKSGLPSDRFFAERPEGSVSTLKIQRTQQEDSAVYLCASSFPTSGSRTLEETQYFGPGTRLLVL.

This chain links TRBV9 with TRBJ1-5; maybe TRBD1 (5 bases). Between the trimmed V and J ends, which lost 1 base and 2 bases, there was a span of 16 bases. Germline V lookup: CDR1 SGDLS, CDR2 YYNGEE. This CDR3 is 17 amino acids long. The CDR3 region is CASSVTRKGQCNQPQHF. For the CDR3, the DNA is TGTGCCAGCAGCGTAACCCGGAAGGGGCAATGCAATCAGCCCCAGCATTTT.

The chain uses TRBV7-9 and TRBJ2-1; 15 nucleotides line up with TRBD2. The V and J ends lost 6 bases and 6 bases, in that order; junction bases with no gene match: 9. Germline CDR1 and CDR2: SEHNR and FQNEAQ (reference sequence). The CDR3 extends over 17 amino acids. Here the CDR3 reads CASSSTGTSGRINEQFF. The CDR3 nucleotides read TGTGCCAGCAGTTCGACCGGGACTAGCGGGAGGATCAATGAGCAGTTCTTC.

CDR3 nucleotide sequence: TGTGCCAGCAGTGAACCTCCCGCAGGGGCCTCCTACGAGCAGTACTTC. This translates into CASSEPPAGASYEQYF. The V call is TRBV6-1, the J call TRBJ2-7, with a weak D call TRBD1 (6 bases). The CDR3 sequence is 16 residues long. V dropped 2 bases and J dropped 0 bases, with 14 bases sitting between them. The germline CDR1 and CDR2 sequences are MNHNS and SASEGT.

The gene calls are TRBV7-6 and TRBJ2-1, with D perhaps matching TRBD2 (6 bases). The ends were cut back, 4 bases at V and 9 bases at J, with 22 bases in the middle. Per the germline V gene, CDR1 is SGHVS and CDR2 is FNYEAQ. The CDR3 extends over 16 amino acids. CDR3 in amino acids: CASSSGVEGALGEQFF. As DNA, the CDR3 is TGTGCCAGCAGCTCGGGAGTAGAGGGAGCTCTCGGTGAGCAGTTCTTC.

This chain joins TRBV10-3 and TRBJ2-3; 11 bases agree with TRBD1. In germline, CDR1 is ENHRY, CDR2 SYGVKD. The V gene end was trimmed by 6 bases and the J gene end by 6 bases; junction bases not matched to a gene: 5. The CDR3 has 14 residues. In DNA form, the CDR3 reads TGTGCCATCAGGGACAGGGGGCGCGGTGATACGCAGTATTTT. Translating gives CAIRDRGRGDTQYF.

V is TRBV28 and J is TRBJ2-3, with D possibly TRBD2 on 5 matching bases. V gave up 6 bases and J gave up 4 bases, with 26 bases separating them. The CDR3 loop spans 18 amino acids. Germline loops: CDR1 MDHEN, CDR2 SYDVKM. CDR3 in amino acids: CASSRQRARPRLPDTQYF. CDR3 nucleotides: TGTGCCAGCAGCCGCCAGAGGGCCCGCCCCCGACTCCCAGATACGCAGTATTTT.